These T cell receptor beta chains were read from a single sample in a study of PD-1 blockade in classical Hodgkin lymphoma. Some clones are missing from TCRdb's copy, which holds only in-frame ones; the method was immunoSEQ multiplex PCR. In the table there are approximately 73,000 clones, more than 85% of which are singletons. Sequencing used peripheral blood mononuclear cells (PBMCs), obtained at baseline. Every receptor here comes from a human donor with classical Hodgkin lymphoma. Both conserved end residues are part of each CDR3. D genes are given only for firm matches. Where a row states a size, it is once, few, many or the class of an expanded clone; other rows omit it.

d_call	v_call	cdr3_length	j_call	clone_size	cdr3_nt	cdr3_aa
NA	TRBV27	14	TRBJ2-7	NA	TGTGCCAGCAGTTTATACTCCGGGTCCTACGAGCAGTACTTC	CASSLYSGSYEQYF
NA	TRBV27	13	TRBJ2-5	NA	TGTGCCAGCAGTTTCAGGTGGGAAGAGACCCAGTACTTC	CASSFRWEETQYF
TRBD1	TRBV19	16	TRBJ1-2	NA	TGTGCCAGTAGTATTGTGGGACAGGGGACTAACTATGGCTACACCTTC	CASSIVGQGTNYGYTF
TRBD2	TRBV28	16	TRBJ2-1	NA	TGTGCCAGCAGTTTATATGGGGGAGGGCCCTACAATGAGCAGTTCTTC	CASSLYGGGPYNEQFF
TRBD1	TRBV28	15	TRBJ2-7	NA	TGTGCCAGCAGTTTAGGACAGGGGGCCCCCTACGAGCAGTACTTC	CASSLGQGAPYEQYF
NA	TRBV15	13	TRBJ1-5	NA	TGTGCCACCAGCCCGAGCGGGTTAGGGCCCCAGCATTTT	CATSPSGLGPQHF
NA	TRBV30	11	TRBJ2-7	once	TGTGCCTGGAGTATCGGGGCCTGGCGGTACTTC	CAWSIGAWRYF
TRBD1	TRBV28	12	TRBJ1-1	NA	TGTGCCAGCAGCCCACGGGACAGTGAAGCTTTCTTT	CASSPRDSEAFF
TRBD1	TRBV27	13	TRBJ1-1	NA	TGTGCCAGCGGCAGGGGGCCGAACACTGAAGCTTTCTTT	CASGRGPNTEAFF
NA	TRBV5-1	13	TRBJ2-5	NA	TGCGCCAGCGCGGCAGGGGAGGATGAGACCCAGTACTTC	CASAAGEDETQYF
NA	TRBV27	15	TRBJ2-3	NA	TGTGCCAGCAGTTCCCCCAGCGGCAGCACAGATACGCAGTATTTT	CASSSPSGSTDTQYF
TRBD2	TRBV4-3	15	TRBJ2-7	NA	TGCGCCAGCAGCCTCCGAGCGGGAGGGCCCCACGAGCAGTACTTC	CASSLRAGGPHEQYF
NA	TRBV7-3	16	TRBJ2-5	NA	TGTGCCAGCAGGGTCCTGACAAGTTTTGAGGGGGAGACCCAGTACTTC	CASRVLTSFEGETQYF
NA	TRBV28	13	TRBJ2-3	NA	TGTGCCAGCACCCTCCGCGGGACAGATACGCAGTATTTT	CASTLRGTDTQYF
NA	TRBV30	15	TRBJ2-3	once	TGTGCCTGGAGTCAGAAGGGGTTGGGCACAGATACGCAGTATTTT	CAWSQKGLGTDTQYF
NA	TRBV21-1	13	TRBJ1-5	NA	TGTGCCAGCAGCCGAAAACTCGCGGCGCCCCAGCATTTT	CASSRKLAAPQHF
NA	TRBV9	17	TRBJ2-5	NA	TGTGCCAGCAGCCAAGTGCCGGTGGGGGGGGCCCAAGAGACCCAGTACTTC	CASSQVPVGGAQETQYF
TRBD2	TRBV5-1	16	TRBJ2-3	NA	TGCGCCAGCAGCTTTTTCCAGGGACTAGCGGGAGATACGCAGTATTTT	CASSFFQGLAGDTQYF
NA	TRBV5-1	13	TRBJ2-5	NA	TGCGCCAGCAGCTTGCAGGGGCGGGAGACCCAGTACTTC	CASSLQGRETQYF
NA	TRBV2	12	TRBJ2-5	NA	TGTGCCAGCAAGGTTAGAATAGAGACCCAGTACTTC	CASKVRIETQYF
TRBD2	TRBV27	15	TRBJ2-3	NA	TGTGCCAGCAGTACAATAGCGGGAAGCACAGATACGCAGTATTTT	CASSTIAGSTDTQYF
TRBD2	TRBV18	17	TRBJ2-5	NA	TGTGCCAGCTCACCAAAGACTAGCGGGGGGTGGCAAGAGACCCAGTACTTC	CASSPKTSGGWQETQYF
NA	TRBV2	13	TRBJ1-1	NA	TGTGCCAGCATGAGGGAAGGCCGGGCTGAAGCTTTCTTT	CASMREGRAEAFF
TRBD2	TRBV28	14	TRBJ2-3	NA	TGTGCCAGCAGTTTACCGACTAGCCCAGATACGCAGTATTTT	CASSLPTSPDTQYF
NA	TRBV30	14	TRBJ1-4	NA	TGTGCCTGGAGTATCCGGGACGGACGGGAAAAACTGTTTTTT	CAWSIRDGREKLFF